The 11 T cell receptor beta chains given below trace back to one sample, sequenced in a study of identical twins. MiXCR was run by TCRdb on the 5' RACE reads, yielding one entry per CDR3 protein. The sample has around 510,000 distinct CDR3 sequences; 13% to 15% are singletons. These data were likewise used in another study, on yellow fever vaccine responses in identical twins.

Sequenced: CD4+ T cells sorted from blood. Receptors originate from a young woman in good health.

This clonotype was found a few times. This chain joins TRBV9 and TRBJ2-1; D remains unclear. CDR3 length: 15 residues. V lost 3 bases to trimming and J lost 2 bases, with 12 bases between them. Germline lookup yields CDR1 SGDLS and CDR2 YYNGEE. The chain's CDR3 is CASSGALGTYNEQFF. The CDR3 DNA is TGTGCCAGCAGCGGGGCCCTGGGGACCTACAATGAGCAGTTCTTC.

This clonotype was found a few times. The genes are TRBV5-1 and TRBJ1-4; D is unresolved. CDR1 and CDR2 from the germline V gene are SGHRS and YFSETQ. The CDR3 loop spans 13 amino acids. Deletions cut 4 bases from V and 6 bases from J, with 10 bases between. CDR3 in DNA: TGCGCCAGCAGCATCAAGGCGGATGAAAAACTGTTTTTT. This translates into CASSIKADEKLFF.

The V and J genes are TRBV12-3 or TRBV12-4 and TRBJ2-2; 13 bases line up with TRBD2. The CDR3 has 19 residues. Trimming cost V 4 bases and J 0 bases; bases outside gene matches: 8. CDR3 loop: CASSSRRLAGGSNTGELFF. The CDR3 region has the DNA TGTGCCAGCAGTTCCCGCAGACTAGCGGGAGGATCGAACACCGGGGAGCTGTTTTTT.

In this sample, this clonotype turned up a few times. CDR3 protein: CSARPRSTSGAYNEQFF. Written as DNA, the CDR3 is TGCAGTGCTAGACCAAGGTCGACTAGCGGGGCCTACAATGAGCAGTTCTTC. The chain links TRBV20-1 to TRBJ2-1; 11 nucleotides line up with TRBD2. The ends lost 2 bases at V and 2 bases at J; junction bases unmatched: 8. CDR1 and CDR2 from the germline V gene are DFQATT and SNEGSKA (reference sequence). The CDR3 loop spans 17 amino acids.

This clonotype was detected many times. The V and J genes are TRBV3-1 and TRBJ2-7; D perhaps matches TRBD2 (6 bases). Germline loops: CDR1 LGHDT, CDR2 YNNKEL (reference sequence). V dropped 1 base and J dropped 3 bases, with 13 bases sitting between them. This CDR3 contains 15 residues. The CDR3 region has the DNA TGTGCCAGCAGCCAAGGGTACGGGGGACTCTACGAGCAGTACTTC. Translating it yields CASSQGYGGLYEQYF.

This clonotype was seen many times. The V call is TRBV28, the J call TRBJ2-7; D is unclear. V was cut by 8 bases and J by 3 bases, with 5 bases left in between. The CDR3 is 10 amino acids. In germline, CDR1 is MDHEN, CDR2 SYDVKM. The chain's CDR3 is CASGVYEQYF. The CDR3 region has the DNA TGTGCCAGCGGAGTCTACGAGCAGTACTTC.

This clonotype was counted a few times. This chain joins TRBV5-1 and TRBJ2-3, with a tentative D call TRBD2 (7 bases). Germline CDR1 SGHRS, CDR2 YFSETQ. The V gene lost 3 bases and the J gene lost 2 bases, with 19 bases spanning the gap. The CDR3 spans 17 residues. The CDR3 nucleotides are TGCGCCAGCAGCTCGGGGGGCTGGCAGGGAGACACAGATACGCAGTATTTT. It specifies CASSSGGWQGDTDTQYF.

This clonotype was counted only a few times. The CDR3, as DNA: TGCAGCGCCAAACTAGGATACGAGCAGTACTTC. It specifies CSAKLGYEQYF. This chain connects TRBV29-1 to TRBJ2-7, with D possibly being TRBD2 (5 bases). CDR1 and CDR2 (germline): SQVTM, ANQGSEA. The CDR3 covers 11 residues. Trimming left V 7 bases short and J 4 bases short, with 11 bases between.

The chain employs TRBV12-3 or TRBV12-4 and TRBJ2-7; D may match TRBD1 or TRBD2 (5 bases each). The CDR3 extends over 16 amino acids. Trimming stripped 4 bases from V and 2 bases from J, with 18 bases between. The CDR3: CASSSSGTLQTYEQYF. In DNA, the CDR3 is TGTGCCAGCAGTTCTTCCGGGACGCTGCAAACCTACGAGCAGTACTTC.

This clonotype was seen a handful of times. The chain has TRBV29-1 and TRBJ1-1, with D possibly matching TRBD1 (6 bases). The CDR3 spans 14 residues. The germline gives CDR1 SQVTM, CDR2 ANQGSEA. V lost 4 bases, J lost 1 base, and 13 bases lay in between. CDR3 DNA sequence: TGCAGCGTTGCCTGGAGGGGGTGGAACACTGAAGCTTTCTTT. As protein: CSVAWRGWNTEAFF.

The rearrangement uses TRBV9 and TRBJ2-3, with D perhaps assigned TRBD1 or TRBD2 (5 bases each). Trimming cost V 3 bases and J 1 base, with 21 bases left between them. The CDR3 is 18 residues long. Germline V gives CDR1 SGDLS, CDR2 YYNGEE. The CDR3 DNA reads TGTGCCAGCAGCGGAGGGGCTAGTGGGAGCATGGGCACAGATACGCAGTATTTT. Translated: CASSGGASGSMGTDTQYF.